The T cell receptor (beta chain) described here comes from a study of blood T cell repertoires in COVID-19. Study details: From the United States, Italy and Spain came samples of acute and convalescent COVID-19.

Followed longitudinally, the Seattle patients had been enrolled during active infection. Germline CDR1 is SEHNR and CDR2 is FQNEAQ (reference sequence). The CDR3 covers 14 residues. The ends lost 5 bases at V and 7 bases at J; junction bases unmatched: 5. Assay used: immunoSEQ multiplex PCR; TCRdb lists only in-frame clones, some missing. The sample lists 150,000 to 200,000 clones, about 87% occurring once. Source material: peripheral blood. The chain joins TRBV7-9 to TRBJ1-4; TRBD1 aligns across 9 bases. The TCR comes from a woman in her seventies with COVID-19, enrolled during active disease. The CDR3 reads CASSLRDRVEKLFF. As DNA, the CDR3 is TGTGCCAGCAGCCTCCGGGACAGGGTTGAAAAACTGTTTTTT. The variable domain in full, with the rest retrieved from reference TRBV7-9 and TRBJ1-4, is DTGVSQNPRHKITKRGQNVTFRCDPISEHNRLYWYRQTLGQGPEFLTYFQNEAQLEKSRLLSDRFSAERPKGSFSTLEIQRTEQGDSAMYLCASSLRDRVEKLFFGSGTQLSVL.